The present entry profiles one T cell receptor beta chain with its context. Its antigen is not yet known. The protocol used for the library was the immunoSEQ multiplex PCR assay. The multiplex PCR relied on a mix of 60 forward primers for TCR Vbeta segments and 13 reverse primers for TCR Jbeta segments. The CDR3 region of rearranged TCR beta genes was amplified from genomic DNA by a multiplex PCR assay. On the Illumina HiSeq System, the amplified TCR beta libraries were sequenced as 87-base-pair reads. The original methods were these. Across the 700 or so repertoires, a later analysis counted 75 million to 90 million unique TCR beta chains, around 11 million of which were shared by at least two donors. Raw reads were error-corrected and collapsed into unique sequences with a nearest-neighbor algorithm that merged closely related sequences to remove PCR and sequencing errors. Alignment of CDR3 sequences to IMGT reference sequences was used to assign V, D and J gene segments. For a sequence to be retained, a match of at least six nucleotides was required to both a V gene segment and a J gene segment. A rearrangement was called productive if the CDR3 had no stop codons and remained in frame with V and J, and every other rearrangement was called non-productive. CDR3 was defined by IMGT convention, running from the second conserved V-encoded cysteine to the conserved J-encoded phenylalanine. In an earlier analysis of 500 to 650 of the donors, sequences lacking an unambiguous match to a single V gene segment were excluded. In an earlier analysis of approximately 560 of the donors, a V segment was called functional when productive rearrangements were above 56.7%, and segregating when the standard deviation between donors exceeded 5%. A statistical classification framework was built for diagnosing cytomegalovirus status from the catalog of TCR beta chain sequences. In a later analysis, TCR nucleotide sequences were compared against IMGT/GENE-DB human TR gene sequences so that V and J genes could be assigned. The TCRdist pipeline was used in a later analysis to assign CDR3 sequences and most-parsimonious VDJ recombination scenarios. In a later analysis, every TCR beta chain was defined by the combination of its CDR3 amino acid sequence and its V-gene family, and reads without a unique V-gene family were dropped. In a later analysis, approximately 640 highly shared, low-generation-probability nucleotide sequences were removed to address suspected cross-contamination and a sequencing artifact. For each public chain, a later analysis derived a clonal expansion index from normalized ranks of inferred template counts within each repertoire. A later analysis computed generation probabilities with a VDJ recombination model fitted to out-of-frame rearrangements, and checked the results against IGoR. A later analysis scored TCR-TCR, TCR-HLA and TCR-CMV co-occurrence with hypergeometric tests, applying a repertoire-size bias correction to TCR pairs. In a later analysis, false discovery rates were estimated by permuting HLA or CMV assignments 20 times. In a later analysis, co-occurring TCRs were grouped using DBSCAN, and TCRdist sequence similarity was added for clustering within HLA-allele-positive subsets. Co-occurrence clustering excluded repertoires with fewer than 30,000 or more than 120,000 public chains, plus five with anomalous nucleotide sharing. TCRdb stores this immuneACCESS table with in-frame sequences only. Part of the clones is absent; in the studies checked, under half of the shortfall reflects unresolved V genes, and no reason is known for the rest. Clone size and V and J calls were adopted from that table, with D and trimming inferred from the DNA. In this sample's table one finds approximately 190,000 clones. Of the sample, almost 0.75% is held by the ten largest clones.

The cohort comprised 670 or so healthy bone marrow donors. At the time of sampling, all cohort members were nominally healthy, though unrecorded immune exposures were likely present. The donor was CMV seronegative and was included in the group of about 350 seronegative cohort members. A peripheral blood sample was provided by each donor, and peripheral blood mononuclear cells were used for TCR beta sequencing. Genomic DNA extraction from the blood cell samples was performed with the Qiagen DNeasy Blood Extraction Kit. The data stem from a study of cytomegalovirus exposure and HLA in healthy donors (dated by TCRdb to about 2017). About the full investigation: An earlier analysis of several hundred of the donors reported approximately 300 Gb of sequence data and roughly 110 million unique TCR beta sequences from 150 million to 200 million T cells. About 300 gigabases of sequencing data and roughly 81 million unique TCR sequences made up an early release that covered 640 HLA-typed donors. Of the roughly 400 genotyped donors, around 81% fell in the genetic ancestry cluster associated with self-reported Caucasian donors. The study aimed to test whether cataloging public T cell receptors could reveal signatures of past pathogen exposure. The study used immunosequencing to profile the T cell repertoires of 666 subjects and linked those repertoires to cytomegalovirus serostatus. Besides the first cohort of roughly 660 subjects, a separate validation cohort made up of roughly 120 different subjects was used. The study combined high-throughput TCR immunosequencing, statistical association of individual TCRs with disease status, and machine learning to predict cytomegalovirus infection status. In a later analysis, previously published TCR beta repertoires from hundreds of donors were re-analyzed and high-resolution HLA genotyping was added so that TCR occurrence patterns could be studied. Rather than drawing on any new phenotypic data, the later analysis identified candidate immune exposures from TCR beta sequences and the way those sequences occurred across donors. An earlier analysis of 500 to 750 of the donors applied high-throughput TCR beta sequencing to assess whether each TCR beta V gene segment acted as functional or pseudogenic. Donor age, sex, ethnicity and CMV serostatus were collected together with the repertoire data. In a later genetic analysis, genome-wide SNP genotypes for 398 of the 666 donors were used, and that subset was treated as a discovery cohort. All discovery cohort repertoires had been generated on a single sequencing platform. HLA typing included class I and class II loci at four-digit resolution. The number of typed donors differed by locus: roughly 620-630 for A, B, C, DRB1 and DQB1; 500 to 550 for DQA1; approximately 600 for DPA1; and approximately 450 for DPB1. Roughly five DR-DQ haplotypes were treated as single units for association and clustering because of strong linkage in the cohort. Across 398 genotyped donors of the cohort, an average of roughly 250,000 unique TCR beta nucleotide sequences per donor were sequenced, and approximately 17% of those sequences were non-productive. Study-wide findings and limitations: An earlier analysis of around 540 of the donors showed that most TCR beta V segments appeared in productive rearrangements either about 87% or about 30% of the time, which broadly matched IMGT annotations. Specific HLA alleles were associated with more than 15,000 TCR beta sequences at a false discovery rate of 0.05 in a later analysis. According to the authors, the approach could potentially be generalized to other disease states and immunological phenotypes. Most CMV-associated TCR beta chains appeared to be HLA-restricted in a later analysis, and the HLA associations seemed to be driven largely by CMV exposure. In this cohort, only TCR beta chains were sequenced, and detectable features were limited by the absence of alpha or paired-chain data. An association between a missense DCLRE1C variant and V-gene and J-gene trimming of TCR beta chains was found in a later genetic analysis and replicated in an independent cohort. HLA typing was unavailable for some donors at each locus, so association tests used only the typed subset. Compared with the roughly 720-donor mean, donors in an Asian-associated ancestry cluster had fewer N-insertions in productive TCRs, according to a later genetic analysis. When HLA alleles, especially DR and DQ, strongly co-occurred, TCR associations were difficult to assign to individual alleles. Linkage disequilibrium might explain the correlated functional status among segregating V segments, but an unknown experimental factor could not be ruled out. In the study, around 150 TCR beta chains were listed as associated with cytomegalovirus. Most TCR sequences were observed very rarely across donors, whereas some public TCRs were present in many individuals. A further reported finding was that TCR beta sequences accurately predicted the HLA-A and HLA-B alleles for most subjects in the first cohort. The classifier was reported to diagnose cytomegalovirus status with high specificity and sensitivity in both the original cohort and the validation cohort. The only immune exposure information available for the cohort was CMV serostatus. Some IMGT-functional V segments, including TRBV6-2 and TRBV6-3, could not be distinguished by the 87-base-pair reads and were therefore excluded. Because counts were too low, roughly 16 rarely observed V segments, including chromosome 9 orphons, were left out of the earlier analysis of about 620 of the donors. A cluster of highly shared sequence variants was judged likely to represent a technical artifact of the sequencing pipeline. In a later analysis, several top co-occurrence clusters were reported to appear linked to parvovirus B19, influenza, CMV and Epstein-Barr virus. A later analysis found that HLA-associated TCR beta chains were more clonally expanded and had lower generation probabilities than equally common non-associated chains. A later analysis found that TCR association rates varied across HLA loci, with DRB1 alleles showing the most associated TCRs and HLA-C alleles the fewest. In vitro tests confirmed that a few of the cytomegalovirus-associated TCR beta chains recognize cytomegalovirus antigens. Roughly uniform sequencing depth across donors was assumed in presence/absence analyses, although this assumption may not hold.

Via the germline V gene (reference sequence), CDR1 is SGHNT and CDR2 YYREEE. Trimming takes 4 bases off V and 2 bases off J; junction bases not matched to a gene: 12. Inclusive of the bounding cysteine and phenylalanine, the CDR3 is 16 residues long. Only the CDR3 DNA stays, 48 bases, in frame from base 1. The V gene is TRBV5-4 and the J gene is TRBJ2-7; TRBD1 lines up with 7 middle nucleotides. This receptor was taken from a boy younger than 18 in good health and CMV-seronegative. What was sequenced was PBMCs. The bases are TGTGCCAGCAGCGCATCCTACGGGACAGTTGCCTACGAGCAGTACTTC. This is translated as CASSASYGTVAYEQYF.